This TCR beta chain comes out of a study of cytomegalovirus exposure and HLA in healthy donors. Findings of the study overall: According to a later analysis, TCR clusters from the first cohort tended to co-occur in the 120 or so validation repertoires. Investigators reported 164 TCR beta chains as tied to cytomegalovirus. For most TCR sequences rarity was the rule, although some public TCRs occurred in many donors.

The donors were part of the roughly 130-subject validation cohort, which stood apart from the 666-subject first cohort. V lost 6 bases and J 3 bases, leaving 15 bases between the germline ends. This CDR3 contains 14 residues. CDR1 is SGHRS and CDR2 is YFSETQ in the germline V gene. Points on this clone: Its specificity is not known.

Repertoires were generated with immunoSEQ multiplex PCR, while TCRdb's copy carries only in-frame clones and drops some. In the table there are some 150,000 clones, 86% of which are singletons. The chain employs TRBV5-1 and TRBJ1-1; possible D gene TRBD1, 5 bases. The clonotype comes from a man between 18 and 35 years old in good health and CMV-seropositive. Input material: PBMCs. Here the CDR3 DNA reads TGCGCCAGCAAGGGCCAAGGGGATTACACTGAAGCTTTCTTT. The encoded protein is CASKGQGDYTEAFF.